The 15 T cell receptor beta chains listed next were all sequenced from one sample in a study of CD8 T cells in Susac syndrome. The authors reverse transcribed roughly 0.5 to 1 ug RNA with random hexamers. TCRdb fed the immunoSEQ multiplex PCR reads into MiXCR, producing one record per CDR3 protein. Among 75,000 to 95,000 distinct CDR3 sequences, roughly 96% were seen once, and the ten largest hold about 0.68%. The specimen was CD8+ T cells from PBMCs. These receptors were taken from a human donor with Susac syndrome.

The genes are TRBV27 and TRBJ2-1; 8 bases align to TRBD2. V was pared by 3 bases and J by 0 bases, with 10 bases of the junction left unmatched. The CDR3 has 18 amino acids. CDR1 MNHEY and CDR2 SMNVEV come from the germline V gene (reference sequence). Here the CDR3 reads CASSFARGGLSSYNEQFF. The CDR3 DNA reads TGTGCCAGCAGTTTCGCTCGGGGGGGATTGAGCTCCTACAATGAGCAGTTCTTC.

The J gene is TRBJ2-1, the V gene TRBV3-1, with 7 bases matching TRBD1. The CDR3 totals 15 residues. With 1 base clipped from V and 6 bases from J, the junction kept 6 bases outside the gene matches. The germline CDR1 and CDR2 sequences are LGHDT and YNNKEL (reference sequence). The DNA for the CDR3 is TGTGCCAGCAGCCAAGTCCGGGACAGCCTCAATGAGCAGTTCTTC. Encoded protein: CASSQVRDSLNEQFF.

CDR3 coding DNA: TGTGCCTGGAGTCGTGGTTTCGGCACAGATACGCAGTATTTT. This codes for CAWSRGFGTDTQYF. The rearrangement links TRBV30 to TRBJ2-3; D unclear. The V end was cut by 2 bases, the J end by 1 base, with 10 bases between. The CDR3 sequence is 14 residues long. Germline assignment: CDR1 GTSNPN and CDR2 SVGIG (reference sequence).

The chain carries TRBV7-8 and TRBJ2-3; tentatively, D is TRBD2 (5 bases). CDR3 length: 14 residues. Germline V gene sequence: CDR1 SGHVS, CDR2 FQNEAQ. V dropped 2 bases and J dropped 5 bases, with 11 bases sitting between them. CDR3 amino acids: CASSLSLSGDTQYF. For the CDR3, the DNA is TGTGCCAGCAGCTTATCCCTAAGCGGAGATACGCAGTATTTT.

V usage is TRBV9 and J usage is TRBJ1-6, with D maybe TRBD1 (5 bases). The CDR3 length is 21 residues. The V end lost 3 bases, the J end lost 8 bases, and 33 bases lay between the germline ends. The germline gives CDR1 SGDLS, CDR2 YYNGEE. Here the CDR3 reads CASSAPGGTRDLFATYSPLHF. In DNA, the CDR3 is TGTGCCAGCAGCGCTCCCGGTGGGACCCGCGACCTTTTTGCCACGTATTCACCCCTCCACTTT.

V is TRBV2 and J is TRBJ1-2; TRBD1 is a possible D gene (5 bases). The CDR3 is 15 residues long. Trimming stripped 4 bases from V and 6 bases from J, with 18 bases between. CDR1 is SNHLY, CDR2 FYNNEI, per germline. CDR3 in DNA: TGTGCCAGCAGTGTCTTAGGTGGGGCCCGGGATGGCTACACCTTC. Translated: CASSVLGGARDGYTF.

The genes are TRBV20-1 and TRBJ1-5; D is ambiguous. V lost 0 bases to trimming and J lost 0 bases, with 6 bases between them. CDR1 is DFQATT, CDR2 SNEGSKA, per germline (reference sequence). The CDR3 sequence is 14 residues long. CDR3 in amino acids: CSARDGFSNQPQHF. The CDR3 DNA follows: TGCAGTGCTAGAGATGGCTTTAGCAATCAGCCCCAGCATTTT.

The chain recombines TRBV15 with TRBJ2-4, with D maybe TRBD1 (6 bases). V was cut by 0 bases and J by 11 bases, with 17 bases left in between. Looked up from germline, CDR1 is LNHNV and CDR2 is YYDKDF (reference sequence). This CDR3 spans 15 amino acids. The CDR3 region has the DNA TGTGCCACCAGCAGAGATCTAGCAGGGTCAGGGGTTCAGTACTTC. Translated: CATSRDLAGSGVQYF.

The CDR3 DNA reads as TGCAGCGGCCGACTGACTAGCACTGAAGCTTTCTTT. Its protein product is CSGRLTSTEAFF. The chain recombines TRBV29-1 with TRBJ1-1; D unclear. Germline V lookup: CDR1 SQVTM, CDR2 ANQGSEA. This CDR3 contains 12 residues. Trimming took 7 bases from V and 4 from J, leaving 13 bases between them.

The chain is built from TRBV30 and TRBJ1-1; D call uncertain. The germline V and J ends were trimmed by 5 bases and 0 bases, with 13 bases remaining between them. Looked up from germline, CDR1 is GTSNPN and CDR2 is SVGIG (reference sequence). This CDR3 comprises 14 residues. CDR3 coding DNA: TGTGCCTGGGATGGAGCAGTCATGAACACTGAAGCTTTCTTT. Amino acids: CAWDGAVMNTEAFF.

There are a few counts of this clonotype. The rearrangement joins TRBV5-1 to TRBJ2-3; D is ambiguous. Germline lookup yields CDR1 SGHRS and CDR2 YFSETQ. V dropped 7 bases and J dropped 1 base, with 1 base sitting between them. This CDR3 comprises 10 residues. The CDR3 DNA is TGCGCCAGCGGCACAGATACGCAGTATTTT. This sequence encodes CASGTDTQYF.

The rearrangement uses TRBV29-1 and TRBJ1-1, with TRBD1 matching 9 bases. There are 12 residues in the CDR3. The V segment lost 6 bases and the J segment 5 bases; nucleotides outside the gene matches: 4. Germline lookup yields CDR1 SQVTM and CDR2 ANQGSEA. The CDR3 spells CSVGQGETEAFF. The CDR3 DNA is TGCAGCGTGGGACAGGGAGAGACTGAAGCTTTCTTT. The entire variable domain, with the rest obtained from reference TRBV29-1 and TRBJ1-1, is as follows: SAVISQKPSRDICQRGTSLTIQCQVDSQVTMMFWYRQQPGQSLTLIATANQGSEATYESGFVIDKFPISRPNLTFSTLTVSNMSPEDSSIYLCSVGQGETEAFFGQGTRLTVV.

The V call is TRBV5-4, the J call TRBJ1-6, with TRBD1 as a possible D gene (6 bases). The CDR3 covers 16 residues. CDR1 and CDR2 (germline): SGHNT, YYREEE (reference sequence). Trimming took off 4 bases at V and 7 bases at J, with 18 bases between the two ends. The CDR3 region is CASSPDRRVRNSPLHF. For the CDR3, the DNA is TGTGCCAGCAGCCCCGACAGGAGGGTCCGGAATTCACCCCTCCACTTT.

The CDR3 bases are TGTGCCACGACCCCGAGCTCCTACAATGAGCAGTTCTTC. Its translation is CATTPSSYNEQFF. The chain has TRBV6-6 and TRBJ2-1; D is uncertain. The CDR3 contains 13 residues. Germline-derived CDR1 and CDR2 are MNHNY and SVGAGI (reference sequence). Trimming pared 10 bases from V and 0 bases from J, leaving 10 bases between.

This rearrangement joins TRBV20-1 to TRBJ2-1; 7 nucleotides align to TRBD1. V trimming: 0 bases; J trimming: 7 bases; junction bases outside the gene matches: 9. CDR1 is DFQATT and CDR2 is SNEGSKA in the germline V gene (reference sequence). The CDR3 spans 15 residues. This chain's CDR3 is CSARDTRGLPNEQFF. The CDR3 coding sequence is TGCAGTGCTAGAGATACGAGGGGGCTACCGAATGAGCAGTTCTTC.